This T cell receptor (beta chain) was observed in a study of cytomegalovirus exposure and HLA in healthy donors. Donors had nominal health at sampling but likely had unrecorded immune exposures. Primers for the PCR totalled 60 Vbeta and 13 Jbeta. The protocol was immunoSEQ multiplex PCR, while the TCRdb copy is restricted to in-frame clones and leaves out a portion. The repertoire holds roughly 130,000 clones, with approximately 68% as singletons. The CDR3 sequence is 11 residues long. V shed 4 bases and J 11 bases; nucleotides not matched to a gene: 5. Germline lookup yields CDR1 SQVTM and CDR2 ANQGSEA.

The clonotype originates from a man younger than 40 in good health and CMV-seropositive. The sequencing input was PBMCs. The chain links TRBV29-1 to TRBJ2-5, with 9 bases identical to TRBD2. For the CDR3, the DNA is TGCAGCGTTGGGATAGCGGGGGATCAGTACTTC. Translation gives CSVGIAGDQYF.